This T cell receptor (beta chain) was found in a study of monozygotic twins with inflammatory bowel disease. The CDR3 consists of 16 residues. CDR1 and CDR2 from the germline V gene are LNHDA and SQIVND (reference sequence). Input per TCR library consisted of around 3.5 ug of total RNA. UMIs that included a 6-nucleotide sample barcode were added by template switching, which took place during cDNA synthesis. TCRdb re-analyzed the 5' RACE reads; it lists each CDR3 protein once, without DNA. Its table lists approximately 330,000 distinct CDR3 sequences. The sequenced material came from blood. The sequence was collected from a human donor with ulcerative colitis or Crohn's disease, or a healthy co-twin of an affected twin (not recorded which). The chain couples TRBV19 to TRBJ2-5. The CDR3 is CASSISQAQGEETQYF.